Presented here are 27 T cell receptor beta chains from one specimen sequenced in a study of blood T cell repertoires in COVID-19. Libraries were prepared by immunoSEQ multiplex PCR; TCRdb keeps only in-frame clonotypes and omits some of them. The table has 250,000 to 350,000 clones, over 75% seen once. The sequencing input was PBMCs or T cells enriched from blood (not recorded which). Receptors were obtained from a woman younger than 30 who had recovered from COVID-19.

The chain carries TRBV19 and TRBJ1-1; 10 nucleotides align to TRBD1. Germline CDR1 reads LNHDA; CDR2 reads SQIVND (reference sequence). The CDR3 spans 14 residues. Trimming at V came to 4 bases and at J to 10 bases, leaving 9 bases not matched to a gene. In DNA, the CDR3 is TGTGCCAGTAGTAACCTCGACAGGGGGCGCGGAGCTTTCTTT. It yields the protein CASSNLDRGRGAFF.

V is TRBV6-1 and J is TRBJ1-2; D is possibly TRBD1 (5 bases). Germline V gene data show CDR1 as MNHNS and CDR2 as SASEGT. Deletions cut 1 base from V and 4 bases from J, with 13 bases between. This CDR3 region has 15 residues. CDR3 region: CASSEGWAGPYGYTF. The CDR3 DNA reads as TGTGCCAGCAGTGAAGGGTGGGCAGGGCCCTATGGCTACACCTTC.

The chain is built from TRBV18 and TRBJ1-2, with D possibly TRBD1 on 5 matching bases. Germline-derived CDR1 and CDR2 are KGHSH and LQKENI. Deletions cut 3 bases from V and 2 bases from J, with 22 bases between. The CDR3 contains 18 residues. The CDR3 region is CASSPRQGEGLLNYGYTF. The CDR3 DNA sequence: TGTGCCAGCTCACCCCGGCAGGGCGAGGGACTACTAAACTATGGCTACACCTTC.

This clone was detected once. The genes are TRBV14 and TRBJ2-7, with 8 bases identical to TRBD1. The CDR3 is made up of 18 amino acids. CDR1 and CDR2 (germline): SGHDN, FVKESK. V trimming: 4 bases; J trimming: 0 bases; junction bases outside the gene matches: 14. CDR3 sequence: CASSRGQGWGLFSYEQYF. The CDR3 DNA reads TGTGCCAGCAGCCGTGGACAGGGTTGGGGCCTATTCTCCTACGAGCAGTACTTC.

The V call is TRBV24-1, the J call TRBJ1-1; D gene uncertain. Trimming removed 6 bases at V and 1 base at J, with 14 bases between. This CDR3 is built from 15 residues. Per the germline V gene, CDR1 is KGHDR and CDR2 is SFDVKD. This CDR3 reads CATSPMEMTNTEAFF. CDR3 DNA: TGTGCCACCAGTCCGATGGAGATGACGAACACTGAAGCTTTCTTT.

This chain uses TRBV4-1 with TRBJ1-4; tentatively, D is TRBD1 (6 bases). This CDR3 is built from 14 residues. From germline, CDR1 is MGHRA and CDR2 YSYEKL. Between the trimmed V and J ends, which lost 4 bases and 5 bases, there was a span of 11 bases. The CDR3 DNA sequence: TGCGCCAGCAGCCGAGGACAGTCCAATGAAAAACTGTTTTTT. Translation: CASSRGQSNEKLFF.

V gene TRBV28 combines with J gene TRBJ1-2; 11 nucleotides line up with TRBD1. The V gene's germline CDR1 is MDHEN and CDR2 SYDVKM. CDR3 length: 13 residues. J gave up 9 bases and V 6 bases, and 6 bases lay outside the gene matches. The CDR3 here is CASSSDRGLSYTF. CDR3 DNA sequence: TGTGCCAGCAGCTCGGACAGGGGGCTTAGCTACACCTTC.

A note on this clone: The sample contains more than one DNA sequence encoding this CDR3. This rearrangement joins TRBV5-1 to TRBJ1-1; the D is unclear. Germline values: CDR1 SGHRS, CDR2 YFSETQ. Trimming removed 4 bases from V and 3 bases from J, with 13 bases in between. The CDR3 totals 14 residues. The CDR3 region has the DNA TGCGCCAGCAGCCTTACGGGGAGGGACACTGAAGCTTTCTTT. Amino acids: CASSLTGRDTEAFF.

V usage is TRBV7-9 and J usage is TRBJ2-4, with TRBD2 matching over 7 bases. The junction had 10 bases not matched to a gene; V was cut back by 1 base and J by 7 bases. Germline CDR1 SEHNR, CDR2 FQNEAQ (reference sequence). The CDR3 sequence is 16 residues long. CDR3 in amino acids: CASSLGSGGGVNIQYF. CDR3 bases: TGTGCCAGCAGCTTAGGGAGTGGGGGAGGGGTCAACATTCAGTACTTC. Full variable domain (outside the CDR3, taken from reference TRBV7-9 and TRBJ2-4): DTGVSQNPRHKITKRGQNVTFRCDPISEHNRLYWYRQTLGQGPEFLTYFQNEAQLEKSRLLSDRFSAERPKGSFSTLEIQRTEQGDSAMYLCASSLGSGGGVNIQYFGAGTRLSVL.

V gene TRBV2 combines with J gene TRBJ1-1; 8 bases are shared with TRBD1. Trimming took 6 bases from V and 9 from J; bases not matched to a gene: 12. The CDR3 runs to 14 residues. Germline V lookup: CDR1 SNHLY, CDR2 FYNNEI. DNA of the CDR3: TGTGCCAGCAGGAGGGGGCAGGGGGCATCGAAAGCTTTCTTT. Translating it yields CASRRGQGASKAFF.

This clone was seen a handful of times. The chain has TRBV6-2 or TRBV6-3 and TRBJ2-7, with D perhaps matching TRBD1 (6 bases). The CDR3 spans 14 residues. V was trimmed by 5 bases and J by 2 bases, leaving 13 bases between them. From germline, CDR1 is MNHEY and CDR2 SVGEGT. The CDR3 region is CASSLDSLTYEQYF. In DNA, the CDR3 is TGTGCCAGCAGTCTGGACAGTTTAACCTACGAGCAGTACTTC.

The chain joins TRBV4-1 to TRBJ1-4; D is possibly TRBD1 (5 bases). CDR1 is MGHRA, CDR2 YSYEKL, per germline. With 0 bases removed from V and 8 bases from J, the gap between germline ends came to 10 bases. The CDR3 length is 14 residues. CDR3 nucleotides: TGCGCCAGCAGCCAAGACAGGGTGGCGGAAAAACTGTTTTTT. Its translation is CASSQDRVAEKLFF.

The chain employs TRBV2 and TRBJ2-7; the D gene is possibly TRBD1 (6 bases). This CDR3 has 12 residues. The V gene lost 6 bases and the J gene lost 3 bases, with 9 bases spanning the gap. The germline V gene has CDR1 SNHLY and CDR2 FYNNEI. CDR3 sequence (DNA): TGTGCCAGCAGAGACAGGCTCTACGAGCAGTACTTC. Protein sequence: CASRDRLYEQYF.

Comment on this clone: The sample has other DNA sequences that encode this CDR3 too. V and J are TRBV14 and TRBJ1-6, with D possibly matching TRBD1 (5 bases). The V and J ends lost 0 bases and 5 bases respectively, with 5 bases between them. The germline V gene has CDR1 SGHDN and CDR2 FVKESK. The CDR3 runs to 14 residues. CDR3 sequence (DNA): TGTGCCAGCAGCCAAGAGACAGATAATTCACCCCTCCACTTT. The encoded protein is CASSQETDNSPLHF.

This clone was seen a few times. This rearrangement joins TRBV5-8 to TRBJ2-1; 8 nucleotides agree with TRBD1. The CDR3 covers 15 residues. Germline CDR1 reads SGHTS; CDR2 reads YDEGEE. The V gene end was trimmed by 2 bases and the J gene end by 4 bases; junction bases not matched to a gene: 5. The CDR3 nucleotides are TGTGCCAGCAGCTTCGGACAGGGAGGTTACAATGAGCAGTTCTTC. Translating it yields CASSFGQGGYNEQFF.

This chain links TRBV7-9 with TRBJ1-2, with 10 nucleotides matching TRBD1. Losses at the gene ends were 10 bases for V and 8 bases for J; bases not matched to a gene: 16. The length of the CDR3 is 15 residues. CDR1 and CDR2 from the germline V gene are SEHNR and FQNEAQ (reference sequence). CDR3 sequence (DNA): TGTGCCATCATGGCCCGACAGGGGGCTAAGGAAGGCTACACCTTC. This sequence encodes CAIMARQGAKEGYTF.

There are a few counts of this clone. The chain recombines TRBV4-1 with TRBJ2-7, with D possibly TRBD1 on 6 matching bases. The CDR3 covers 16 residues. Trimming took off 4 bases at V and 3 bases at J, with 19 bases between the two ends. Germline V lookup: CDR1 MGHRA, CDR2 YSYEKL. The DNA for the CDR3 is TGCGCCAGCAGCCTAAAACAGGGTGAGGGTCTCTACGAGCAGTACTTC. This codes for CASSLKQGEGLYEQYF.

The V gene is TRBV6-1, the J gene TRBJ2-7; D perhaps matches TRBD2 (5 bases). The CDR3 covers 14 residues. Trimming cost V 1 base and J 2 bases, with 9 bases left between them. Germline V lookup: CDR1 MNHNS, CDR2 SASEGT. For the CDR3, the DNA is TGTGCCAGCAGTGAAGTGACTACCACCTACGAGCAGTACTTC. It encodes CASSEVTTTYEQYF.

The J gene is TRBJ1-1, the V gene TRBV28; 8 positions agree with TRBD1. Germline-derived CDR1 and CDR2 are MDHEN and SYDVKM. Trimming took 3 bases from V and 3 from J; bases not matched to a gene: 3. This CDR3 is built from 14 residues. The CDR3 is CASSFGQGDTEAFF. CDR3 nucleotide sequence: TGTGCCAGCAGTTTTGGACAGGGAGACACTGAAGCTTTCTTT.

The gene calls are TRBV15 and TRBJ2-5, with TRBD1 identical over 9 bases. CDR3 length equals 13 residues. Trimming took 8 bases from V and 5 from J; bases not matched to a gene: 6. The germline V gene has CDR1 LNHNV and CDR2 YYDKDF (reference sequence). The DNA for the CDR3 is TGTGCCACCCAACAGGGGGCATGGGAGACCCAGTACTTC. This codes for CATQQGAWETQYF. Full variable domain (outside the CDR3, taken from reference TRBV15 and TRBJ2-5): DAMVIQNPRYQVTQFGKPVTLSCSQTLNHNVMYWYQQKSSQAPKLLFHYYDKDFNNEADTPDNFQSRRPNTSFCFLDIRSPGLGDTAMYLCATQQGAWETQYFGPGTRLLVL.

V is TRBV5-4 and J is TRBJ1-2; 9 nucleotides agree with TRBD1. V was pared by 0 bases and J by 2 bases, with 5 bases of the junction left unmatched. The CDR3 is 16 residues long. The germline CDR1 and CDR2 sequences are SGHNT and YYREEE (reference sequence). The chain's CDR3 is CASSLARTGDNYGYTF. The CDR3 nucleotides are TGTGCCAGCAGCTTGGCTAGGACAGGGGACAACTATGGCTACACCTTC.

The chain joins TRBV11-2 to TRBJ2-1; 11 nucleotides line up with TRBD2. The germline V gene has CDR1 SGHAT and CDR2 FQNNGV. This CDR3 contains 15 residues. Trimming cost V 4 bases and J 7 bases; bases outside gene matches: 6. For the CDR3, the DNA is TGTGCCAGCAGCTGGGGACTAGCGGCGGCGAATGAGCAGTTCTTC. The encoded protein is CASSWGLAAANEQFF. Looking up the rest from reference TRBV11-2 and TRBJ2-1 gives the full variable domain: EAGVAQSPRYKIIEKRQSVAFWCNPISGHATLYWYQQILGQGPKLLIQFQNNGVVDDSQLPKDRFSAERLKGVDSTLKIQPAKLEDSAVYLCASSWGLAAANEQFFGPGTRLTVL.

The chain joins TRBV28 to TRBJ1-5, with 7 bases aligning to TRBD1. V was pared by 4 bases and J by 1 base, with 10 bases of the junction left unmatched. This CDR3 spans 17 amino acids. The germline gives CDR1 MDHEN, CDR2 SYDVKM. The CDR3 is CASSSSSTGPSNQPQHF. The CDR3 DNA is TGTGCCAGCAGTTCCTCCTCGACAGGGCCGAGCAATCAGCCCCAGCATTTT.

V usage is TRBV4-1 and J usage is TRBJ2-1; 10 bases align to TRBD1. The CDR3 is 16 amino acids. With 1 base clipped from V and 7 bases from J, the junction kept 7 bases outside the gene matches. Germline CDR1 and CDR2: MGHRA and YSYEKL. The CDR3 reads CASSQGSGTGVNEQFF. CDR3 DNA: TGCGCCAGCAGCCAAGGGTCTGGGACAGGGGTAAATGAGCAGTTCTTC.

V gene TRBV24-1 combines with J gene TRBJ1-5; D is perhaps TRBD1 (5 bases). V lost 5 bases and J 5 bases, leaving 12 bases between the germline ends. Germline V gene sequence: CDR1 KGHDR, CDR2 SFDVKD. The CDR3 consists of 14 residues. The CDR3 nucleotides are TGTGCCACCAGTGGTTCGGGGGACGATCAGCCCCAGCATTTT. It specifies CATSGSGDDQPQHF.

This clone is a singleton in its sample. The V call is TRBV20-1, the J call TRBJ1-4, with 7 bases that match TRBD1. Germline V gene data show CDR1 as DFQATT and CDR2 as SNEGSKA (reference sequence). The CDR3 runs 15 residues. V lost 3 bases to trimming and J lost 8 bases; unmatched junction nucleotides: 12. For the CDR3, the DNA is TGCAGTGCTAGTGCGACGACAGGGTCGGACGAAAAACTGTTTTTT. It codes for CSASATTGSDEKLFF.

V usage is TRBV28 and J usage is TRBJ1-2, with 8 bases fitting TRBD1. Trimming at V came to 3 bases and at J to 4 bases, leaving 1 base not matched to a gene. CDR3 size: 13 residues. Germline loops: CDR1 MDHEN, CDR2 SYDVKM. CDR3 DNA sequence: TGTGCCAGCAGTTTGACAGGGGTCTATGGCTACACCTTC. It specifies CASSLTGVYGYTF.